This TCR beta chain stems from a study of T cells expressing NK-cell markers. TCRdb re-analyzed the 5' RACE reads; it lists each CDR3 protein once, without DNA. The repertoire table contains around 280,000 distinct CDR3 sequences. CDR3 size: 16 residues. The germline V gene has CDR1 SGDLS and CDR2 YYNGEE. The chain uses TRBV9 and TRBJ2-3; with no DNA, the TCRdb D assignment of TRBD1 cannot be verified. This sequence was found in a young man in good health. Specimen: blood T cells: a sorted CD56 or NKG2C T cell subset, CD4+ or CD8+ T cells, or bulk PBMC T cells (not recorded which). CDR3 region: CASSTKQGFSTDTQYF.